Shown below are 28 T cell receptor beta chains from a single sample sequenced in a study of shared T cell receptors in the human thymus. Using immunoSEQ multiplex PCR, the repertoire was profiled, and TCRdb retains in-frame clones only, with some absent. The table lists 600,000 or so clones, more than 70% of them singletons. These data also formed part of another study, on human thymus T cells.

Material: thymocytes. The source of these receptors is a boy in the first two years of life with a congenital heart defect.

V gene TRBV6-6 combines with J gene TRBJ1-6, with D possibly matching TRBD1 (5 bases). CDR3 length equals 14 residues. Trimming removed 8 bases at V and 7 bases at J, with 15 bases between. Germline loops: CDR1 MNHNY, CDR2 SVGAGI (reference sequence). CDR3 nucleotides: TGTGCCAGCGGACGGAAGACAGAAAATTCACCCCTCCACTTT. It is translated as CASGRKTENSPLHF.

The chain uses TRBV7-8 and TRBJ2-5; D gene unclear. Trimming took off 5 bases at V and 7 bases at J, with 14 bases between the two ends. The CDR3 runs 13 residues. CDR1 and CDR2 from the germline V gene are SGHVS and FQNEAQ. CDR3 bases: TGTGCCAGCAGCCGTGAGCGTTTGGGGACCCAGTACTTC. It is translated as CASSRERLGTQYF.

This chain connects TRBV9 to TRBJ2-7, with TRBD1 as a possible D gene (6 bases). In germline, CDR1 is SGDLS, CDR2 YYNGEE. This CDR3 region has 16 residues. The V and J ends lost 4 bases and 0 bases respectively, with 17 bases between them. CDR3 region: CASSPSQGSGSYEQYF. The CDR3 DNA sequence: TGTGCCAGCAGCCCATCACAGGGTTCCGGCTCCTACGAGCAGTACTTC. Full variable domain (missing parts from reference TRBV9 and TRBJ2-7): DSGVTQTPKHLITATGQRVTLRCSPRSGDLSVYWYQQSLDQGLQFLIQYYNGEERAKGNILERFSAQQFPDLHSELNLSSLELGDSALYFCASSPSQGSGSYEQYFGPGTRLTVT.

This rearrangement joins TRBV28 to TRBJ2-3; D is possibly TRBD2 (6 bases). The V and J ends lost 3 bases and 4 bases respectively, with 20 bases between them. CDR1 and CDR2 from the germline V gene are MDHEN and SYDVKM. The CDR3 is 17 amino acids. The DNA of the CDR3 is TGTGCCAGCAGTTTCTCCAGGGATGGGGAGGCACCAGATACGCAGTATTTT. Residues: CASSFSRDGEAPDTQYF.

The rearrangement links TRBV6-1 to TRBJ1-2; maybe TRBD1 (6 bases). The CDR3 spans 17 residues. Germline CDR1 MNHNS, CDR2 SASEGT. The V and J ends lost 1 base and 2 bases respectively, with 17 bases between them. The CDR3 region is CASSEGQDNTKNYGYTF. CDR3 DNA sequence: TGTGCCAGCAGTGAAGGACAGGACAACACTAAAAACTATGGCTACACCTTC.

The chain joins TRBV6-1 to TRBJ1-6; D may be TRBD1 (5 bases). Germline lookup yields CDR1 MNHNS and CDR2 SASEGT. Trimming left V 6 bases short and J 6 bases short, with 15 bases between. The CDR3 has 15 residues. The CDR3 sequence is CASRRDSDTNSPLHF. In DNA, the CDR3 is TGTGCCAGCAGGAGAGACAGCGATACTAATTCACCCCTCCACTTT.

Here the CDR3 reads CASSFVSGLAAYEQYF. As DNA, the CDR3 is TGTGCCAGCAGCTTCGTATCGGGACTAGCGGCCTACGAGCAGTACTTC. J is TRBJ2-7 and V is TRBV5-6, with TRBD2 matching over 11 bases. The CDR3 extends over 16 amino acids. Germline CDR1 and CDR2: SGHDT and YYEEEE. The V and J ends lost 2 bases and 2 bases, in that order; junction bases with no gene match: 6. The full variable domain, completed using reference TRBV5-6 and TRBJ2-7, is DAGVTQSPTHLIKTRGQQVTLRCSPKSGHDTVSWYQQALGQGPQFIFQYYEEEERQRGNFPDRFSGHQFPNYSSELNVNALLLGDSALYLCASSFVSGLAAYEQYFGPGTRLTVT.

J is TRBJ2-1 and V is TRBV28, with a tentative D call TRBD2 (5 bases). The germline V and J ends were trimmed by 6 bases and 6 bases, with 18 bases remaining between them. Germline V gives CDR1 MDHEN, CDR2 SYDVKM. There are 15 residues in the CDR3. The CDR3 DNA reads as TGTGCCAGCAGGCAAAGGAGTGGAGGTATCAATGAGCAGTTCTTC. As protein: CASRQRSGGINEQFF. The full variable domain, rest sourced from reference TRBV28 and TRBJ2-1, is DVKVTQSSRYLVKRTGEKVFLECVQDMDHENMFWYRQDPGLGLRLIYFSYDVKMKEKGDIPEGYSVSREKKERFSLILESASTNQTSMYLCASRQRSGGINEQFFGPGTRLTVL.

V gene TRBV5-3 combines with J gene TRBJ1-4, with 8 nucleotides matching TRBD1. TRBV5-3 is an ORF, with its function uncertain. Trimming took 0 bases from V and 4 from J; bases not matched to a gene: 5. The CDR3 runs 16 residues. The CDR3 loop reads CARSLARDRLNEKLFF. The CDR3 DNA sequence: TGTGCCAGAAGCTTGGCTCGGGACAGGCTTAATGAAAAACTGTTTTTT.

This chain joins TRBV7-8 and TRBJ1-2, with D perhaps matching TRBD1 (5 bases). CDR1 is SGHVS, CDR2 FQNEAQ, per germline. Trimming pared 6 bases from V and 4 bases from J, leaving 15 bases between. The CDR3 is 14 residues long. CDR3 in amino acids: CASSPHAGVYGYTF. CDR3 coding DNA: TGTGCCAGCAGTCCGCACGCGGGGGTCTATGGCTACACCTTC. Drawing the rest from reference TRBV7-8 and TRBJ1-2, the complete variable domain is GAGVSQSPRYKVAKRGQDVALRCDPISGHVSLFWYQQALGQGPEFLTYFQNEAQLDKSGLPSDRFFAERPEGSVSTLKIQRTQQEDSAVYLCASSPHAGVYGYTFGSGTRLTVV.

V is TRBV9 and J is TRBJ2-1, with D hard to call. The CDR3 consists of 13 residues. Germline V gene data show CDR1 as SGDLS and CDR2 as YYNGEE. The V end lost 1 base, the J end lost 8 bases, and 10 bases lay between the germline ends. The CDR3 sequence is CASSVPSGDEQFF. CDR3 coding DNA: TGTGCCAGCAGCGTACCCTCAGGCGATGAGCAGTTCTTC.

The chain combines TRBV19 with TRBJ2-2; D is perhaps TRBD2 (6 bases). Germline V gene data show CDR1 as LNHDA and CDR2 as SQIVND (reference sequence). This CDR3 is 18 amino acids long. V was clipped by 3 bases and J by 5 bases, with 22 bases between them. The CDR3 loop is CASSMTSWKPRATGELFF. The CDR3 DNA sequence: TGTGCCAGTAGTATGACTAGTTGGAAGCCTAGGGCTACCGGGGAGCTGTTTTTT.

The chain has TRBV5-6 and TRBJ1-4; possibly TRBD1 for D (5 bases). The germline V gene encodes CDR1 SGHDT and CDR2 YYEEEE. Trimming removed 4 bases at V and 6 bases at J, with 13 bases between. The CDR3 is 14 amino acids. This chain's CDR3 is CASSTGGKDEKLFF. The CDR3 DNA sequence: TGTGCCAGCAGCACGGGGGGAAAGGATGAAAAACTGTTTTTT.

The gene calls are TRBV28 and TRBJ1-3, with D tentatively TRBD1 (5 bases). V was shortened by 8 bases and J by 2 bases, with 10 bases between the two germline ends. The CDR3 extends over 13 amino acids. Germline assignment: CDR1 MDHEN and CDR2 SYDVKM. The CDR3 spells CASYQGTGNTIYF. DNA for the CDR3: TGTGCCAGCTACCAGGGCACTGGAAACACCATATATTTT.

The V gene is TRBV7-9, the J gene TRBJ2-1; 9 bases agree with TRBD1. The CDR3 spans 18 residues. Germline CDR1 is SEHNR and CDR2 is FQNEAQ (reference sequence). V shed 4 bases, J shed 4 bases, and the junction held 14 bases outside the gene matches. CDR3 sequence: CASSSYTGQGHWYNEQFF. The DNA of the CDR3 is TGTGCCAGCAGCTCATATACGGGACAGGGTCATTGGTACAATGAGCAGTTCTTC.

The genes are TRBV10-2 and TRBJ1-5, with unresolved D. Germline V gives CDR1 WSHSY, CDR2 SAAADI. The CDR3 sequence is 13 residues long. V dropped 11 bases and J dropped 0 bases, with 11 bases sitting between them. The CDR3 region has the DNA TGCGCCTCCAGGTACTCTAGCAATCAGCCCCAGCATTTT. Its protein is CASRYSSNQPQHF.

This chain uses TRBV28 with TRBJ2-7; 7 bases map to TRBD2. This CDR3 has 13 residues. Losses at the gene ends were 2 bases for V and 5 bases for J; bases not matched to a gene: 3. Germline V gene lookup returns CDR1 MDHEN and CDR2 SYDVKM. CDR3 residues: CASSLAGVDEQYF. The CDR3 DNA is TGTGCCAGCAGTTTAGCGGGAGTTGACGAGCAGTACTTC.

The chain is built from TRBV4-3 and TRBJ2-7, with 10 bases fitting TRBD2. V lost 0 bases to trimming and J lost 9 bases; unmatched junction nucleotides: 14. The germline V gene has CDR1 LGHNA and CDR2 YSLEER. The CDR3 covers 17 residues. CDR3 amino acids: CASSQDGSGRALKGQYF. The CDR3 DNA is TGCGCCAGCAGCCAAGATGGAAGCGGGAGGGCCCTTAAGGGGCAGTACTTC.

The chain is built from TRBV18 and TRBJ1-5, with no clear D. The CDR3 is 13 amino acids. CDR1 is KGHSH and CDR2 is LQKENI in the germline V gene. The ends were cut back, 3 bases at V and 2 bases at J, with 5 bases in the middle. Here the CDR3 reads CASSPIGNQPQHF. For the CDR3, the DNA is TGTGCCAGCTCACCCATAGGCAATCAGCCCCAGCATTTT.

This CDR3 reads CASSYDRGSYEQYF. CDR3 sequence (DNA): TGTGCCAGCAGCTACGACAGGGGCTCCTACGAGCAGTACTTC. J is TRBJ2-7 and V is TRBV7-6, with 8 bases lining up with TRBD1. CDR3 length: 14 residues. Germline CDR1 is SGHVS and CDR2 is FNYEAQ. The junction had 2 bases not matched to a gene; V was cut back by 4 bases and J by 0 bases.

This clone was observed a few times. This chain links TRBV4-1 with TRBJ1-3, with D possibly TRBD1 on 6 matching bases. The CDR3 contains 16 residues. CDR1 MGHRA and CDR2 YSYEKL come from the germline V gene. V was trimmed by 3 bases and J by 0 bases, leaving 12 bases between them. CDR3 region: CASSQPGASSGNTIYF. The DNA of the CDR3 is TGCGCCAGCAGCCAGCCAGGGGCGTCCTCTGGAAACACCATATATTTT.

The chain links TRBV20-1 to TRBJ1-1, with D possibly TRBD1 on 5 matching bases. Germline V gene data show CDR1 as DFQATT and CDR2 as SNEGSKA (reference sequence). Trimming removed 6 bases from V and 5 bases from J, with 10 bases in between. The CDR3 is made up of 11 amino acids. The CDR3 here is CSAPTDTEAFF. The CDR3 coding sequence is TGCAGTGCCCCGACAGATACTGAAGCTTTCTTT.

This clone was seen just once. The genes are TRBV2 and TRBJ1-6; D gene unclear. Trimming left V 2 bases short and J 7 bases short, with 12 bases between. Germline CDR1 is SNHLY and CDR2 is FYNNEI. CDR3 length equals 15 residues. CDR3 sequence: CASSEFGEGNSPLHF. The CDR3 coding sequence is TGTGCCAGCAGTGAATTCGGGGAGGGAAATTCACCCCTCCACTTT.

The rearrangement links TRBV30 to TRBJ2-1; a possible D gene is TRBD2 (6 bases). The germline CDR1 and CDR2 sequences are GTSNPN and SVGIG (reference sequence). The CDR3 sequence is 15 residues long. Trimming stripped 0 bases from V and 4 bases from J, with 13 bases between. CDR3 protein: CAWSVHGTFYNEQFF. In nucleotides, the CDR3 is TGTGCCTGGAGTGTACATGGGACTTTTTACAATGAGCAGTTCTTC.

V usage is TRBV30 and J usage is TRBJ1-2, with 11 bases lining up with TRBD1. The CDR3 has 15 amino acids. J was trimmed by 4 bases and V by 5 bases; bases with no gene match: 9. CDR1 is GTSNPN and CDR2 is SVGIG in the germline V gene (reference sequence). The CDR3 region is CAWYRDRGLSYGYTF. In nucleotides, the CDR3 is TGTGCCTGGTACCGGGACAGGGGGTTGAGCTATGGCTACACCTTC.

The V call is TRBV11-2, the J call TRBJ2-1; TRBD2 matches at 7 bases. With 5 bases clipped from V and 4 bases from J, the junction kept 11 bases outside the gene matches. The CDR3 totals 16 residues. Germline V gene lookup returns CDR1 SGHAT and CDR2 FQNNGV. The CDR3 bases are TGTGCCAGCAGCACCCGCGGGGGAACCCCTTACAATGAGCAGTTCTTC. Its translation is CASSTRGGTPYNEQFF.

This chain connects TRBV18 to TRBJ2-1; tentative D call: TRBD2 (5 bases). Germline V gene lookup returns CDR1 KGHSH and CDR2 LQKENI. This CDR3 spans 21 amino acids. V gave up 0 bases and J gave up 8 bases, with 32 bases separating them. The CDR3 loop reads CASSPPTGRPPNPYGSHEQFF. CDR3 coding DNA: TGTGCCAGCTCACCACCGACGGGAAGACCTCCTAACCCTTACGGGTCGCATGAGCAGTTCTTC.

The genes are TRBV14 and TRBJ1-4, with D possibly being TRBD1 (5 bases). Trimming cost V 5 bases and J 6 bases, with 19 bases left between them. The V gene's germline CDR1 is SGHDN and CDR2 FVKESK. There are 16 residues in the CDR3. The CDR3: CASSKEGKEYYEKLFF. The CDR3 nucleotides read TGTGCCAGCAGCAAGGAGGGGAAGGAGTACTATGAAAAACTGTTTTTT.